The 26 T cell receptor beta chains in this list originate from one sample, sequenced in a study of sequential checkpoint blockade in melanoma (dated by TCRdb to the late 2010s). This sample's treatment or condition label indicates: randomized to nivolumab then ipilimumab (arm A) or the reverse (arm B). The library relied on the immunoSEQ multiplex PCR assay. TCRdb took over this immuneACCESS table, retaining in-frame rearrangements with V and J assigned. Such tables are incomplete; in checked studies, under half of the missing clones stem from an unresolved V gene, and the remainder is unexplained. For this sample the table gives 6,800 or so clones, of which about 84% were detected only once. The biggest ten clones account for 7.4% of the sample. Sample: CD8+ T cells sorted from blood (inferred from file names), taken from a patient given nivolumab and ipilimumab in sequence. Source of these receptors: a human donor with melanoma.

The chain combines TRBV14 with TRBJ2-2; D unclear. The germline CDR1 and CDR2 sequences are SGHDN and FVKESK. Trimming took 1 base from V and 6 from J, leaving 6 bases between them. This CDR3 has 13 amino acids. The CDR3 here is CASSQVGPGELFF. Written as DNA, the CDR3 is TGTGCCAGCAGCCAAGTGGGCCCCGGGGAGCTGTTTTTT.

The CDR3 sequence is CASRLTWTGVYEQYF. In DNA form, the CDR3 reads TGTGCCAGCAGACTGACCTGGACAGGGGTCTACGAGCAGTACTTC. This sequence joins TRBV6-5 and TRBJ2-7; TRBD1 aligns across 9 bases. Germline-derived CDR1 and CDR2 are MNHEY and SVGAGI. Trimming removed 6 bases from V and 3 bases from J; junction bases left unmatched: 9. There are 15 residues in the CDR3.

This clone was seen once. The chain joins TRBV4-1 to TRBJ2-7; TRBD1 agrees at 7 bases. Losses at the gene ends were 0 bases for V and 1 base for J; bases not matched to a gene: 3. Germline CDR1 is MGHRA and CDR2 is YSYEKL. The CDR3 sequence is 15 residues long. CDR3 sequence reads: CASSQERGPSYEQYF. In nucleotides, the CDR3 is TGCGCCAGCAGCCAAGAGAGGGGGCCGTCCTACGAGCAGTACTTC.

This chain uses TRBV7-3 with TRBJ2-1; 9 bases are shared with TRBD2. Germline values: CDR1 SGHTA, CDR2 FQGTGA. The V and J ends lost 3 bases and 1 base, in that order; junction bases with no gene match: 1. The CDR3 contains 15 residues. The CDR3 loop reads CASSFTSGSYNEQFF. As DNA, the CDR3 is TGTGCCAGCAGCTTTACTAGCGGGTCCTACAATGAGCAGTTCTTC.

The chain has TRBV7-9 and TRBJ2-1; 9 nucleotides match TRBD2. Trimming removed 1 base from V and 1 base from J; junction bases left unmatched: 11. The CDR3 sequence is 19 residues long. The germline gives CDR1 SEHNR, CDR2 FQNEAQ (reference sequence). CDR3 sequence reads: CASSLVGGRALGSYNEQFF. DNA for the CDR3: TGTGCCAGCAGCTTAGTTGGCGGGAGGGCCCTCGGTTCCTACAATGAGCAGTTCTTC. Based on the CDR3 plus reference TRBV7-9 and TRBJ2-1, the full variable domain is DTGVSQNPRHKITKRGQNVTFRCDPISEHNRLYWYRQTLGQGPEFLTYFQNEAQLEKSRLLSDRFSAERPKGSFSTLEIQRTEQGDSAMYLCASSLVGGRALGSYNEQFFGPGTRLTVL.

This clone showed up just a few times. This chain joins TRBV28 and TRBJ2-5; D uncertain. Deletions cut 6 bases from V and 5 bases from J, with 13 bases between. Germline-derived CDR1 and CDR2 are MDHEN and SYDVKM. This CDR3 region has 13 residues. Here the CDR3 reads CASRPIDTETQYF. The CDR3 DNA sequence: TGTGCCAGCAGACCAATCGACACGGAGACCCAGTACTTC.

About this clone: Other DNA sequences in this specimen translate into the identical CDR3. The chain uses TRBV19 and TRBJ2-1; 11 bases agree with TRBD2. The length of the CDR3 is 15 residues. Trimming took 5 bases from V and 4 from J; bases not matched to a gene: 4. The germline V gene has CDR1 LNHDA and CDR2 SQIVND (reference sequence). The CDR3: CASSATSGSYNEQFF. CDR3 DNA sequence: TGTGCCAGTAGTGCTACTAGCGGGAGTTACAATGAGCAGTTCTTC.

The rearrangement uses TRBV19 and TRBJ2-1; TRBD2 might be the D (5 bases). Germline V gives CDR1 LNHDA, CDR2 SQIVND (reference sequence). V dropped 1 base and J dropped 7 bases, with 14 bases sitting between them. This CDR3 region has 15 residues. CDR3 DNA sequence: TGTGCCAGTAGTATAGGGGTGGGCGGGTTGAATGAGCAGTTCTTC. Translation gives CASSIGVGGLNEQFF.

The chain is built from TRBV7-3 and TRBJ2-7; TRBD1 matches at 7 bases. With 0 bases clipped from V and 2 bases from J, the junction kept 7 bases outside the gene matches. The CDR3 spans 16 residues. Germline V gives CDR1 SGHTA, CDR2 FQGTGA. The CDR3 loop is CASSLTRAGGPYEQYF. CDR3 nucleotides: TGTGCCAGCAGCTTAACGAGGGCAGGGGGTCCCTACGAGCAGTACTTC.

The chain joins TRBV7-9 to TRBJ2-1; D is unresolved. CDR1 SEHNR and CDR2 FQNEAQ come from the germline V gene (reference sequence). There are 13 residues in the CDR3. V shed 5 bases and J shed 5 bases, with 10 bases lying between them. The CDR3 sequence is CASSQIMDNEQFF. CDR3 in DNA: TGTGCCAGCAGCCAGATTATGGACAATGAGCAGTTCTTC.

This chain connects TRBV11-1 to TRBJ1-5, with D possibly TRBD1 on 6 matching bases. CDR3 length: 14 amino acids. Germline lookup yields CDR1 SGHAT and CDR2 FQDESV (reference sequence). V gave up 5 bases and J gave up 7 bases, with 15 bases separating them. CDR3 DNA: TGTGCCAGCAGCATTGGACAGAAAGAACAGCCCCAGCATTTT. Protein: CASSIGQKEQPQHF.

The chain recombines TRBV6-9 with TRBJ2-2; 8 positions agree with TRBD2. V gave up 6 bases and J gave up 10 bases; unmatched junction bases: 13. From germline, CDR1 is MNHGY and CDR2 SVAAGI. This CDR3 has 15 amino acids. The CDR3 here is CASSPFGEREKELFF. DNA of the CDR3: TGTGCCAGCAGCCCCTTCGGGGAGCGGGAGAAGGAGCTGTTTTTT.

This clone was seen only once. The CDR3 region has the DNA TGCGCCAGCAGCCAGGCTCCACAGGGGGCCCAAGAGACCCAGTACTTC. Translated: CASSQAPQGAQETQYF. The rearrangement joins TRBV4-1 to TRBJ2-5; 9 nucleotides line up with TRBD1. CDR3 length: 16 residues. The germline V gene has CDR1 MGHRA and CDR2 YSYEKL. J was trimmed by 1 base and V by 3 bases; bases with no gene match: 6.

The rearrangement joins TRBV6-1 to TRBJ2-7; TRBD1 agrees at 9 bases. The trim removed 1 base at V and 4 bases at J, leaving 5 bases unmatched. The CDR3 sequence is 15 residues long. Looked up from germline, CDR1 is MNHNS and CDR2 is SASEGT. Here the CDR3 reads CASSEGGQGWYEQYF. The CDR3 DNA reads TGTGCCAGCAGTGAAGGTGGACAGGGGTGGTACGAGCAGTACTTC.

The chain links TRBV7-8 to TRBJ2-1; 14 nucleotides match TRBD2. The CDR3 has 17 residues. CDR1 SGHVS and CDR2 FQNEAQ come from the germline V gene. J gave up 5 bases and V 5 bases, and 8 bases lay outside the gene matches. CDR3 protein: CASSETGLAGVNNEQFF. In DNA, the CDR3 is TGTGCCAGCAGCGAAACGGGACTAGCGGGAGTCAACAATGAGCAGTTCTTC.

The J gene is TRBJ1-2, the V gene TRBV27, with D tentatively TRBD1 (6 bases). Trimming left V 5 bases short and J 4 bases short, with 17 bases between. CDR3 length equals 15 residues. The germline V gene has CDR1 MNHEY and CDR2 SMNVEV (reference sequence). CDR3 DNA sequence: TGTGCCAGCAGTCCCGGTGGGGGGGCCGGCTATGGCTACACCTTC. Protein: CASSPGGGAGYGYTF.

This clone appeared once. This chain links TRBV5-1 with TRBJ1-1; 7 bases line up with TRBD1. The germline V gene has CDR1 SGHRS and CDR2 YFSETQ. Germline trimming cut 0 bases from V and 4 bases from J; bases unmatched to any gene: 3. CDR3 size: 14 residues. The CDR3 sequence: CASSLVGGGTEAFF. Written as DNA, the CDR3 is TGCGCCAGCAGCTTGGTAGGGGGCGGCACTGAAGCTTTCTTT. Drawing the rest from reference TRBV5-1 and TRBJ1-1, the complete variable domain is KAGVTQTPRYLIKTRGQQVTLSCSPISGHRSVSWYQQTPGQGLQFLFEYFSETQRNKGNFPGRFSGRQFSNSRSEMNVSTLELGDSALYLCASSLVGGGTEAFFGQGTRLTVV.

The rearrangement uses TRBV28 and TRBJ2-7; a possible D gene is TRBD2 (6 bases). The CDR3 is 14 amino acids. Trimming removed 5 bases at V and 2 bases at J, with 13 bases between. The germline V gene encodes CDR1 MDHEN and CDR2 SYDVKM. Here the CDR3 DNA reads TGTGCCAGCAGTCCCCGCGGAGGGGCCTACGAGCAGTACTTC. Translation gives CASSPRGGAYEQYF.

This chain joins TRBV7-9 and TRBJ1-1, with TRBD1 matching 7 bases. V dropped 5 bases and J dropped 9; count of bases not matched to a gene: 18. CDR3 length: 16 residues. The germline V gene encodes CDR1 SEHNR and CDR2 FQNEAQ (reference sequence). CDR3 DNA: TGTGCCAGCAGCCCCCGCCCAGGGACAGCTGAGATTCAAGCTTTCTTT. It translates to CASSPRPGTAEIQAFF.

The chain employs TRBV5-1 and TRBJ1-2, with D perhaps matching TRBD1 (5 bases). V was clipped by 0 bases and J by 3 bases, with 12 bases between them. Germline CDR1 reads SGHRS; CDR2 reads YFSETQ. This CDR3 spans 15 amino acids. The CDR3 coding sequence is TGCGCCAGCAGCTTGGTTCGGGGGATGGACTATGGCTACACCTTC. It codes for CASSLVRGMDYGYTF.

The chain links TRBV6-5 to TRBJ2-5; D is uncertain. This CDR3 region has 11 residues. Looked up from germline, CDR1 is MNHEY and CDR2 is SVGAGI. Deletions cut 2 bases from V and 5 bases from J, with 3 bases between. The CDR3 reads CASSYLETQYF. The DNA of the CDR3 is TGTGCCAGCAGTTACCTGGAGACCCAGTACTTC.

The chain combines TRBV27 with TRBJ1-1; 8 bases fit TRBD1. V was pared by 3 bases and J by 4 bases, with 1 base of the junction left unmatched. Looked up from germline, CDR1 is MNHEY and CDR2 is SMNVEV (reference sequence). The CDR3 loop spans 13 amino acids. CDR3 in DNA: TGTGCCAGCAGTTTTACAGGGGGCACTGAAGCTTTCTTT. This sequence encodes CASSFTGGTEAFF.

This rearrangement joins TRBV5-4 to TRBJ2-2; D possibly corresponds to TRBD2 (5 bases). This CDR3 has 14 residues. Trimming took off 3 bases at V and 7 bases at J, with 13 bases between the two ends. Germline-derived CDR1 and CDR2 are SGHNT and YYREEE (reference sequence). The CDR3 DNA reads TGTGCCAGCAGCTATTCGGAGGAGAGCGGGGAGCTGTTTTTT. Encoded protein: CASSYSEESGELFF.

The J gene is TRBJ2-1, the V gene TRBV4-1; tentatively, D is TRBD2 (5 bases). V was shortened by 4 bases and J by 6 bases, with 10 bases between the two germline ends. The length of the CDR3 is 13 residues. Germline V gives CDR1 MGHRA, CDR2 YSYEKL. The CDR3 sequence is CASSLGNVNEQFF. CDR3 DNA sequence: TGCGCCAGCAGCCTCGGGAACGTCAATGAGCAGTTCTTC.

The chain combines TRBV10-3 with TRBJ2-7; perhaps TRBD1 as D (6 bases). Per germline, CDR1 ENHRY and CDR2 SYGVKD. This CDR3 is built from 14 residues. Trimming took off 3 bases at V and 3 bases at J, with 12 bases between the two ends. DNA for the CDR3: TGTGCCATCAGTGAACCGGGACACTTCTACGAGCAGTACTTC. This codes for CAISEPGHFYEQYF.

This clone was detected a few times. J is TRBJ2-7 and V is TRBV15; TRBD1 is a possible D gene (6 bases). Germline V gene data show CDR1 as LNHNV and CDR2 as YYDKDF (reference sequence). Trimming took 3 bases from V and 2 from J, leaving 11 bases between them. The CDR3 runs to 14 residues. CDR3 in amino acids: CATSRDSHTYEQYF. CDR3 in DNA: TGTGCCACCAGCAGGGACAGTCATACCTACGAGCAGTACTTC.